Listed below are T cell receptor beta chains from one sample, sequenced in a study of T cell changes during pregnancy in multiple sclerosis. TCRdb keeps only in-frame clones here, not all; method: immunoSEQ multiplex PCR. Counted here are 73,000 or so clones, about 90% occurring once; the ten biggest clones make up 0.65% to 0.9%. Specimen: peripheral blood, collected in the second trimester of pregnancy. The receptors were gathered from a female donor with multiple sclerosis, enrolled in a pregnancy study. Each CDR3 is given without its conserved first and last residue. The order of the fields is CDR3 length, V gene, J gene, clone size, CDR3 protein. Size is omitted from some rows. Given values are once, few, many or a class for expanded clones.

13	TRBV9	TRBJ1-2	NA	ASSTRGGILNGYT
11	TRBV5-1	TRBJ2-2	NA	ASSSTVAGELF
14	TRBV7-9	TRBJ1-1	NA	ASSLGTVRRSTEAF
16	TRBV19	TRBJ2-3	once	ASSIGPRTRGNTDTQY
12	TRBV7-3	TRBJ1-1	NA	ASSKGAANTEAF
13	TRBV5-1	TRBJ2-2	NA	ASQSGDRNTGELF
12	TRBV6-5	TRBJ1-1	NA	ASSYSGVRSEAF
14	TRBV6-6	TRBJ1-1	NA	ASSYGLGGGNTEAF
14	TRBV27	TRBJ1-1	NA	AIGKGQGKRPTEAF
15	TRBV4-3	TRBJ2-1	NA	ASSHYNKLAGLNEQF
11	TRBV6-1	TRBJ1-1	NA	ASSLKENTEAF
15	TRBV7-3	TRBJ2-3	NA	ASMSVDLDRGQDTQY
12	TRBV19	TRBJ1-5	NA	ASRNGGRNQPQH
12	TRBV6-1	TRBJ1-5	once	ATTMDSTYQPQH
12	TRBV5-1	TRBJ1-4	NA	ASSLGTGDEKLF
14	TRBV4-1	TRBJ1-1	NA	ASSLLGITTNTEAF
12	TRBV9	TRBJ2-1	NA	ASSVGGTLNEQF
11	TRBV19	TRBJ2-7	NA	ASSIRVSYEQY
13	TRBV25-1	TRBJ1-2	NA	ASSSEGAPYYGYT
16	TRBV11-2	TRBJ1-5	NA	ASSLDRQRGARSQPQH
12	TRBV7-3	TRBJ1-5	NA	ASSPGGSNQPQH
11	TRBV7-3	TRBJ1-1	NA	ASTSGQLTEAF
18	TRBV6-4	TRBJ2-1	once	ASSEWGSGGYSGGGNEQF
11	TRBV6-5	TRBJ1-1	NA	ASSTGINTEAF
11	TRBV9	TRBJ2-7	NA	ASSGTGMREQY
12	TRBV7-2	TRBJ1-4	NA	ASSLGGGAEKLF
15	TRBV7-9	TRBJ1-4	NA	ASSSRSYRGTNEKLF
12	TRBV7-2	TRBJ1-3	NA	ASSHNGHGNTIY
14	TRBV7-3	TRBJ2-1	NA	ASSLNSGQPSNEQF
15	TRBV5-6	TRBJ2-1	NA	ASSSLRTGEGYNEQF
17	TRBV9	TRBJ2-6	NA	ASSVASAGPGSGANVLT
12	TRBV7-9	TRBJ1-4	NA	ASSLGGRDEKLF
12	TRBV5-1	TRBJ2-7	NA	ASSLANSWNEQY
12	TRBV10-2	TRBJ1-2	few	ASSEGLNLLGYT
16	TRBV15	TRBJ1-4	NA	ATTPTRSTGATNEKLF
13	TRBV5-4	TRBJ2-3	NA	ASFLAGGGADTQY
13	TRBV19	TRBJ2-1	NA	ASGETGGPYNEQF